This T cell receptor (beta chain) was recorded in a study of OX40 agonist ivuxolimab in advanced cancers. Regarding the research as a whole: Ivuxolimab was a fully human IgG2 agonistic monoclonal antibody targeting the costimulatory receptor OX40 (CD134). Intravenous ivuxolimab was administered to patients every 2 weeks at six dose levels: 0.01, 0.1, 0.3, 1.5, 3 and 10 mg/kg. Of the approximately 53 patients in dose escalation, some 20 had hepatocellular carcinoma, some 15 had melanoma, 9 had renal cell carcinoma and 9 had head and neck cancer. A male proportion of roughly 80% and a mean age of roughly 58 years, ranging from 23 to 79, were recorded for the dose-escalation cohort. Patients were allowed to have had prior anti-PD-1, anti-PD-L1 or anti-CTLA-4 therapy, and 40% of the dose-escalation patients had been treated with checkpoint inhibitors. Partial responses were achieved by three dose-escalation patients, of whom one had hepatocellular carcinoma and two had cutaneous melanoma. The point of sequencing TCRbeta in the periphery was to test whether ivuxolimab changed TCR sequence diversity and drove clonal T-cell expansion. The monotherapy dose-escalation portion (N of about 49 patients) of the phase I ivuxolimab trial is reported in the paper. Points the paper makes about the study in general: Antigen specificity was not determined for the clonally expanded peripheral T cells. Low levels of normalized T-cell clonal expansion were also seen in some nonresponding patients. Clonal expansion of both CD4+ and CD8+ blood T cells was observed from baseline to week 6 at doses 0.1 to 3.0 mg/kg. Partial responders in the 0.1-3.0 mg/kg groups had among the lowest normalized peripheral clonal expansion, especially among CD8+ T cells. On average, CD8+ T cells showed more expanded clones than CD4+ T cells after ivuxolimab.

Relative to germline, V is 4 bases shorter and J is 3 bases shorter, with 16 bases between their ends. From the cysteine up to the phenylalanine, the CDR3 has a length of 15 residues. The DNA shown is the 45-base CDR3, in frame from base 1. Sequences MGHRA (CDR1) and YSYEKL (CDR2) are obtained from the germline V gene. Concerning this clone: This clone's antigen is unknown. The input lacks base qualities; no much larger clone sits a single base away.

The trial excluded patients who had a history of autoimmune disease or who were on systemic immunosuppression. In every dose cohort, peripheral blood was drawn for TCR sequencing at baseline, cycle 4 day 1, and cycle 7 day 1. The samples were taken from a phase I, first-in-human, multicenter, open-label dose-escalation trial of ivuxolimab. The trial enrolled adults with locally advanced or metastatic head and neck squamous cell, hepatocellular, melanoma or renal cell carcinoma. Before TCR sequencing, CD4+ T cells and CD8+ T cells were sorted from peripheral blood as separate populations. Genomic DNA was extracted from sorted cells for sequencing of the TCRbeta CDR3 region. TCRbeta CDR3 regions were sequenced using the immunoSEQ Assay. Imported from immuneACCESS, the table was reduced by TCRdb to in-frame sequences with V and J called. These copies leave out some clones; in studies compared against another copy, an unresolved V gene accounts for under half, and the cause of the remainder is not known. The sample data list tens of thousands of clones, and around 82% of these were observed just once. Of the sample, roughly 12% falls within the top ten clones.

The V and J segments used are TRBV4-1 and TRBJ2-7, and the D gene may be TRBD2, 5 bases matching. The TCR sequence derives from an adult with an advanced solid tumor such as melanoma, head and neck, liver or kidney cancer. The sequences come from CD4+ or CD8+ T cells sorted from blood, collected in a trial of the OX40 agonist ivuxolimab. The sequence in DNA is TGCGCCAGCAGCCTGGAGGATGCTTCGAACTACGAGCAGTACTTC. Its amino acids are CASSLEDASNYEQYF.